Listed below are T cell receptor beta chains from one sample, sequenced in a study of blood T cells in healthy people across ages. In TCRdb, the 5' RACE reads were re-called with MiXCR into one record per CDR3 protein. The data contain some 1 million distinct CDR3 sequences, more than 40% of them singletons. Source material: blood. The receptors shown here come from a woman aged 60-70 years in good health. Both conserved end residues are trimmed from each CDR3.

V	J	CDR3
TRBV6-1	TRBJ2-5	ASSERITSDQETQY
TRBV7-2	TRBJ2-7	ASSSRQGHYEQY
TRBV5-1	TRBJ1-4	ASSPQGYGEKLF
TRBV18	TRBJ2-6	ASSPGTRKSSGANVLT
TRBV16	TRBJ2-3	ASSPRGFNTDTQY
TRBV12-3/TRBV12-4	TRBJ2-7	ASSPGEGARLWYEQY
TRBV4-2	TRBJ2-1	ASSSELENEQF
TRBV27	TRBJ1-2	ASSFQQGAFGYT
TRBV12-3/TRBV12-4	TRBJ2-2	ASSALAGSYTGELF
TRBV6-1	TRBJ2-7	ASSGQFPGTSFTYEQY
TRBV13	TRBJ2-1	ASSPENRGGNEQF
TRBV19	TRBJ2-6	ASTRIAGANVLT
TRBV20-1	TRBJ1-2	SASTEATNYGYT
TRBV7-6	TRBJ2-1	ASSPAVGEQF
TRBV20-1	TRBJ2-3	SALTASGNTDTQY